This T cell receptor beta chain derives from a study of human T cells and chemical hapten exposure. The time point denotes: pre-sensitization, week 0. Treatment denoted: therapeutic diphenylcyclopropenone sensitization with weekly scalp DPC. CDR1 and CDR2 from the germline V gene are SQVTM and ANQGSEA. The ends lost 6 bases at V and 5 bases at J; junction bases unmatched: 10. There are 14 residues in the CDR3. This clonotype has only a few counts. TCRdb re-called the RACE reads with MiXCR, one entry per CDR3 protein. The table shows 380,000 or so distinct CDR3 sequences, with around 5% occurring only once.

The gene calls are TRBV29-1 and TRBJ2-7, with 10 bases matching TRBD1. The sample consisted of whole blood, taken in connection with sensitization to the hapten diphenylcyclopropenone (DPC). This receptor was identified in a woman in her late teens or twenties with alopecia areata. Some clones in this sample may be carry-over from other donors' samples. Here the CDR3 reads CSVARDRGNDEQYF. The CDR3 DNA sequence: TGCAGCGTCGCCCGGGACAGGGGTAACGACGAGCAGTACTTC.